This TCR beta chain came from a study of blood T cell repertoires in COVID-19. In the study overall: Acute-phase and convalescent COVID-19 samples originated in the United States, Italy and Spain. T cells, B-cell-depleted T cells, or PBMCs supplied cDNA or gDNA.

The V end lost 6 bases, the J end lost 4 bases, and 18 bases lay between the germline ends. This CDR3 has 15 residues. Germline lookup yields CDR1 SGDLS and CDR2 YYNGEE. Only in-frame clones appear in the TCRdb table, and some are missing; sequencing was by immunoSEQ multiplex PCR. Of approximately 200,000 clones in the sample, approximately 84% were seen once. The clonotype comes from a human donor with acute or convalescent COVID-19. The donor label of this sample is uncertain. The chain joins TRBV9 to TRBJ2-3, with D perhaps TRBD2 (6 bases). The sample consisted of peripheral blood. The CDR3 DNA follows: TGTGCCAGCAACCGAGCGGGTAGAGGGGCAGATACGCAGTATTTT. Amino acids: CASNRAGRGADTQYF.